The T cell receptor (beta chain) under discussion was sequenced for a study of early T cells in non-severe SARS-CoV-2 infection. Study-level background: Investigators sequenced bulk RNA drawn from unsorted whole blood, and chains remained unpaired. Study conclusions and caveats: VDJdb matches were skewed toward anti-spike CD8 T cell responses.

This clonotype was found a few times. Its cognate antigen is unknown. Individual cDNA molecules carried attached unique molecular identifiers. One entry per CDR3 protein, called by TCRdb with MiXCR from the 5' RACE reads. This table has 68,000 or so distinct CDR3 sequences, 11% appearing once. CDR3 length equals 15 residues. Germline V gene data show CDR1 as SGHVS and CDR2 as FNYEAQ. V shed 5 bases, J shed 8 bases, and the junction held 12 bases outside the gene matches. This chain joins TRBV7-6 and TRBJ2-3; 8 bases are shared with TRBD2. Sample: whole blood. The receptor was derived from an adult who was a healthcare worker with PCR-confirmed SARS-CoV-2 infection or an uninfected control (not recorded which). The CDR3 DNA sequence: TGTGCCAGCAGCCAGGGGATAGCGGGACTCAGTACGCAGTATTTT. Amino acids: CASSQGIAGLSTQYF.